Listed below are T cell receptor beta chains from one sample, sequenced in a study of T cells in Graves' hyperthyroidism and ophthalmopathy. TCRdb reprocessed the multiplex PCR reads via MiXCR and lists one record per CDR3 protein. Among 620,000 or so distinct CDR3 sequences listed, roughly 15% were seen once. Sequenced sample: blood. These TCRs come from a woman between 50 and 59 years old with Graves' ophthalmopathy. Each CDR3 is given with its conserved first and last residue. The D gene is left open where the match is weak. A clone size is listed for some rows: how often the clone was seen (once, few, many), or a class if it is expanded.

V gene: TRBV11-2
D gene: .
clone size: many
J gene: TRBJ2-1
CDR3 DNA: TGTGCCAGCAGCTTACTGTGGGAGGCCGCTCGGGAGCAGTTCTTC
CDR3 protein: CASSLLWEAAREQFF

V gene: TRBV30
D gene: TRBD1
clone size: many
J gene: TRBJ1-6
CDR3 DNA: TGTGCCTGGAGGGGGGACAGGAGCAGCTCCTATAATTCACCCCTCCACTTT
CDR3 protein: CAWRGDRSSSYNSPLHF

V gene: TRBV18
D gene: TRBD2
clone size: many
J gene: TRBJ2-1
CDR3 DNA: TGTGCCAGCTCACCACCGAGCGGGGGTAATTTCTATGAGCAGTTCTTC
CDR3 protein: CASSPPSGGNFYEQFF

V gene: TRBV12-3/TRBV12-4
D gene: .
clone size: .
J gene: TRBJ2-5
CDR3 DNA: TGTGCCAGCAGAACGGGTCAAGGAGAGACCCAGTACTTC
CDR3 protein: CASRTGQGETQYF

V gene: TRBV30
D gene: TRBD1
clone size: many
J gene: TRBJ2-7
CDR3 DNA: TGTGCCTCGACAGGGTTATTTTACGAGCAGTACTTC
CDR3 protein: CASTGLFYEQYF

V gene: TRBV5-6
D gene: TRBD2
clone size: many
J gene: TRBJ2-1
CDR3 DNA: TGTGCCAGCAGCTATCTAGCGGGAGGCCCTCCCAATGAGCAGTTCTTC
CDR3 protein: CASSYLAGGPPNEQFF

V gene: TRBV7-2
D gene: TRBD2
clone size: many
J gene: TRBJ2-1
CDR3 DNA: TGTGCCAGCAGCTTAGATAGCGGGAACTACAATGAGCAGTTCTTC
CDR3 protein: CASSLDSGNYNEQFF

V gene: TRBV9
D gene: .
clone size: many
J gene: TRBJ2-5
CDR3 DNA: TGTGCCAGCAGCGTAGATACGGCCCAAGAGACCCAGTACTTC
CDR3 protein: CASSVDTAQETQYF

V gene: TRBV27
D gene: .
clone size: many
J gene: TRBJ1-1
CDR3 DNA: TGTGCCAGCATAGCAGGACCCACTGAAGCTTTCTTT
CDR3 protein: CASIAGPTEAFF

V gene: TRBV7-9
D gene: TRBD2
clone size: .
J gene: TRBJ2-1
CDR3 DNA: TGTGCCAGCAGTGGTAGCGGGAATGAGGGAGTTAGGAATGAGCAGTTCTTC
CDR3 protein: CASSGSGNEGVRNEQFF

V gene: TRBV30
D gene: .
clone size: .
J gene: TRBJ2-1
CDR3 DNA: TGTGCCTGGAGGCTGGGAGAATCGTACAATGAGCAGTTCTTC
CDR3 protein: CAWRLGESYNEQFF

V gene: TRBV12-3/TRBV12-4
D gene: .
clone size: few
J gene: TRBJ2-7
CDR3 DNA: TGTGCCAGCAGCCGCTCCGAAGGGATCAATTACGAGCAGTACTTC
CDR3 protein: CASSRSEGINYEQYF

V gene: TRBV6-2/TRBV6-3
D gene: TRBD1
clone size: few
J gene: TRBJ2-4
CDR3 DNA: TGTGCCAGCGGCCTAAGCGACAGGGGTAACATTCAGTACTTC
CDR3 protein: CASGLSDRGNIQYF

V gene: TRBV7-2
D gene: TRBD1
clone size: few
J gene: TRBJ1-6
CDR3 DNA: TGTGCCAGCAACACCCGGACAGGGGTGAATTCACCCCTCCACTTT
CDR3 protein: CASNTRTGVNSPLHF

V gene: TRBV9
D gene: .
clone size: few
J gene: TRBJ2-3
CDR3 DNA: TGTGCCAGCAGCGTAGCTACGGCTAGCTGGCACACAGATACGCAGTATTTT
CDR3 protein: CASSVATASWHTDTQYF

V gene: TRBV7-3
D gene: TRBD2
clone size: many
J gene: TRBJ2-3
CDR3 DNA: TGTGCCAGCAGCAAGACTAGCGGGGAAACAGATACGCAGTATTTT
CDR3 protein: CASSKTSGETDTQYF

V gene: TRBV27
D gene: TRBD2
clone size: many
J gene: TRBJ2-7
CDR3 DNA: TGTGCCAGCACAGGACTAGCGGGAGAGAACCTTATGTACGAGCAGTACTTC
CDR3 protein: CASTGLAGENLMYEQYF

V gene: TRBV7-2
D gene: .
clone size: few
J gene: TRBJ2-5
CDR3 DNA: TGTGCCAGCAGCTTAGTTGGGGCGTCAGAGACCCAGTACTTC
CDR3 protein: CASSLVGASETQYF

V gene: TRBV27
D gene: .
clone size: many
J gene: TRBJ1-5
CDR3 DNA: TGTGCCAGCAGTTGGACACGTAATCAGCCCCAGCATTTT
CDR3 protein: CASSWTRNQPQHF

V gene: TRBV4-3
D gene: .
clone size: .
J gene: TRBJ2-1
CDR3 DNA: TGCGCCAGCAGCCAAGAGGGACACTCCTACAATGAGCAGTTCTTC
CDR3 protein: CASSQEGHSYNEQFF

V gene: TRBV7-9
D gene: .
clone size: many
J gene: TRBJ1-5
CDR3 DNA: TGTGCCAGCAGCGCGACCGCGGATCAGCCCCAGCATTTT
CDR3 protein: CASSATADQPQHF

V gene: TRBV15
D gene: .
clone size: few
J gene: TRBJ2-1
CDR3 DNA: TGTGCCACCGGGGGGAAGGCGGATAGTGAGCAGTTCTTC
CDR3 protein: CATGGKADSEQFF

V gene: TRBV24-1
D gene: TRBD1
clone size: many
J gene: TRBJ2-1
CDR3 DNA: TGTGCCACCAGTGCCCTAGGACAGGAGCGCAATGAGCAGTTCTTC
CDR3 protein: CATSALGQERNEQFF

V gene: TRBV3-1
D gene: .
clone size: once
J gene: TRBJ2-1
CDR3 DNA: TGTGCCAGCAGCCGCTTTACCTACAATGAGCAGTTCTTC
CDR3 protein: CASSRFTYNEQFF

V gene: TRBV11-3
D gene: TRBD2
clone size: many
J gene: TRBJ2-3
CDR3 DNA: TGTGCCAGCAGCAAAACTAGCGGGAGTTACACAGATACGCAGTATTTT
CDR3 protein: CASSKTSGSYTDTQYF

V gene: TRBV28
D gene: TRBD1
clone size: many
J gene: TRBJ1-2
CDR3 DNA: TGTGCCAGCAGTTTATCAGGGGGCGGCAATGGCTACACCTTC
CDR3 protein: CASSLSGGGNGYTF

V gene: TRBV6-2/TRBV6-3
D gene: TRBD2
clone size: many
J gene: TRBJ2-3
CDR3 DNA: TGTGCCAGCAGTATAGCGGGAGGCCTTACAGATACGCAGTATTTT
CDR3 protein: CASSIAGGLTDTQYF

V gene: TRBV19
D gene: .
clone size: few
J gene: TRBJ1-5
CDR3 DNA: TGTGCCAGTGCGCCGAAACAGGGCAATCAGCCCCAGCATTTT
CDR3 protein: CASAPKQGNQPQHF

V gene: TRBV11-2
D gene: TRBD2
clone size: many
J gene: TRBJ2-2
CDR3 DNA: TGTGCCAGCAGCTTACGACTAGCGGCCTTGAACACCGGGGAGCTGTTTTTT
CDR3 protein: CASSLRLAALNTGELFF

V gene: TRBV28
D gene: .
clone size: .
J gene: TRBJ1-6
CDR3 DNA: TGTGCCAGCAGTTTTTGGGGGGGCAGATCACCCCCCCACTTT
CDR3 protein: CASSFWGGRSPPHF

V gene: TRBV2
D gene: .
clone size: many
J gene: TRBJ2-7
CDR3 DNA: TGTGCCAGCAGGAAGCCCGGACTCGGCTACGAGCAGTACTTC
CDR3 protein: CASRKPGLGYEQYF

V gene: TRBV20-1
D gene: .
clone size: many
J gene: TRBJ2-7
CDR3 DNA: TGCAGTGCGAGGAGGGGCGGGACCTCCTACGAGCAGTACTTC
CDR3 protein: CSARRGGTSYEQYF

V gene: TRBV5-1
D gene: .
clone size: many
J gene: TRBJ1-6
CDR3 DNA: TGCGCCAGCAGCTTGCACGTTGTTTCACCCCTCCACTTT
CDR3 protein: CASSLHVVSPLHF

V gene: TRBV5-1
D gene: .
clone size: few
J gene: TRBJ2-2
CDR3 DNA: TGCGCCAGCAGAGCTGGGGGAAACACCGGGGAGCTGTTTTTT
CDR3 protein: CASRAGGNTGELFF